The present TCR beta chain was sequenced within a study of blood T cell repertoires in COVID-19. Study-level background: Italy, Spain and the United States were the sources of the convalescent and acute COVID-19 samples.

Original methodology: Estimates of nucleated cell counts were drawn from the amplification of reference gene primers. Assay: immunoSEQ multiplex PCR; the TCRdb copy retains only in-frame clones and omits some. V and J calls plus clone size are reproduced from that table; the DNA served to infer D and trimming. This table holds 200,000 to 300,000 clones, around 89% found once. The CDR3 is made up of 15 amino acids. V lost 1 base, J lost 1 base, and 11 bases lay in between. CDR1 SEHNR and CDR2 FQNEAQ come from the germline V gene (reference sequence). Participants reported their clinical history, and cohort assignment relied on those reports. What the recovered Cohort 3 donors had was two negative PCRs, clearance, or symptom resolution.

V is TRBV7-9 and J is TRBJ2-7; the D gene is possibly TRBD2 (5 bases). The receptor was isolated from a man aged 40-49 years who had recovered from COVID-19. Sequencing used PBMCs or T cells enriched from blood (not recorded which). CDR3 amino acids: CASSLGMGGSYEQYF. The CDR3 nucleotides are TGTGCCAGCAGCTTAGGCATGGGCGGGTCCTACGAGCAGTACTTC.